Given below is one TCR beta chain in context. This entry is derived from a study of blood T cell repertoires in COVID-19. As for the study in general: The United States, Italy and Spain supplied acute and convalescent COVID-19 samples. Sources were T cells, B-cell-depleted T cells, or PBMCs; the material itself was cDNA or gDNA.

As handled by the study authors: Estimates of nucleated cell counts were drawn from the amplification of reference gene primers. Data came from immunoSEQ multiplex PCR; TCRdb stores just in-frame clones and leaves some out. V, J and clone size derive from that table, while D and trimming were established from the DNA sequence. The sample consists of approximately 210,000 clones, under 80% of them appearing once. V lost 3 bases and J lost 2, with 10 bases in between. Germline loops: CDR1 GTSNPN, CDR2 SVGIG (reference sequence). The CDR3 is 13 amino acids. The participants were between 18 and 89 years old and came from under 25 US areas.

The material sequenced was PBMCs or T cells enriched from blood (not recorded which). The receptor was derived from a woman aged 45 to 65 with acute COVID-19. The chain uses TRBV30 and TRBJ1-2, with D possibly being TRBD1 (5 bases). CDR3 sequence (DNA): TGTGCCTGGAGGGGGGGACTAAACTATGGCTACACCTTC. Its translation is CAWRGGLNYGYTF.